The present entry profiles one TCR beta chain with its context. The sample originates from a study of cytomegalovirus exposure and HLA in healthy donors. Sequencing was performed with immunoSEQ multiplex PCR; in TCRdb, only in-frame clones are kept and a portion is missing. The repertoire holds about 150,000 clones, with about 88% as singletons. The germline CDR1 and CDR2 sequences are SGHRS and YFSETQ. The CDR3 extends over 12 amino acids. V was trimmed by 4 bases and J by 8 bases, leaving 12 bases between them. Sequencing was performed on PBMCs. The receptor was derived from a young woman in good health and CMV-seropositive. The V gene is TRBV5-1, the J gene TRBJ1-2; D unresolved. The DNA for the CDR3 is TGCGCCAGCAGCCCCGGGATGGGAGGCTACACCTTC. It codes for CASSPGMGGYTF.